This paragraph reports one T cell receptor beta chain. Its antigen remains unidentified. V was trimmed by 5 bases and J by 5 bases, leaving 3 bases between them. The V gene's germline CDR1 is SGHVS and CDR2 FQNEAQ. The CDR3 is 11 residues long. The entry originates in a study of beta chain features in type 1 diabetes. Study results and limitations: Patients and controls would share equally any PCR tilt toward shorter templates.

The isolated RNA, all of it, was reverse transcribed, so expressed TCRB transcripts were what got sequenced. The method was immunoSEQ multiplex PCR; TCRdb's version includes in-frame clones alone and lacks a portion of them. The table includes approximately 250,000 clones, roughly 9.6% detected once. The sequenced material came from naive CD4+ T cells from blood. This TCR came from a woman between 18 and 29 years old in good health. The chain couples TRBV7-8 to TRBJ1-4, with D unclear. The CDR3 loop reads CASSPNEKLFF. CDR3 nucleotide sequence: TGTGCCAGCAGCCCAAATGAAAAACTGTTTTTT. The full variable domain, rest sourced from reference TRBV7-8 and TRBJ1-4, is GAGVSQSPRYKVAKRGQDVALRCDPISGHVSLFWYQQALGQGPEFLTYFQNEAQLDKSGLPSDRFFAERPEGSVSTLKIQRTQQEDSAVYLCASSPNEKLFFGSGTQLSVL.